This section outlines one T cell receptor (beta chain) sequence together with its context. As yet, its antigen is unknown. This record belongs to a study of post-analysis software for immune sequencing data. Findings and limits, study-wide: Higher frequency in patients than in controls was seen for about five TRBV segments, with TRBV5-6, TRBV5-1 and TRBV20-1 among them.

Incorporated into the TCR beta cDNA libraries were unique molecular identifiers, which served to reduce PCR and sequencing biases. MiXCR was run by TCRdb on the PCR reads, yielding one entry per CDR3 protein. The sample lists roughly 620,000 distinct CDR3 sequences; about 44% were seen once. The CDR3 extends over 16 amino acids. Germline lookup yields CDR1 SGHRS and CDR2 YFSETQ. The clonotype originates from a girl aged 5 to 17 with multiple sclerosis. Sequenced input: blood. V gene TRBV5-1 combines with J gene TRBJ2-5, with D tentatively TRBD2 (5 bases). The tail of the sequence fits TRBJ2-7 better, so the J call may be wrong. The CDR3 loop reads CASSLRLSAGSGEQYF. DNA for the CDR3: TGCGCCAGCAGCTTGAGGTTAAGCGCGGGTTCCGGCGAGCAGTACTTC.